This TCR beta chain was observed in a study of graft-versus-host responses after intestinal transplantation. On this clone itself: Its antigen is not identified.

Assay: immunoSEQ multiplex PCR; the TCRdb copy retains only in-frame clones and omits some. Of about 130,000 clones in the sample, about 93% were seen once. The CDR3 consists of 14 residues. V gave up 0 bases and J gave up 3 bases, with 8 bases separating them. The germline V gene has CDR1 LGHNA and CDR2 YNFKEQ. Points from the study as a whole: GvH clones occurred in recipient marrow; some first appeared in ileum or blood. Within allografts, high graft-versus-host to host-versus-graft clonal ratios were seen among patients with graft-donor T cell macrochimerism.

The sequence came from a human donor who received an intestinal transplant. The chain couples TRBV4-2 to TRBJ2-5, with unresolved D. The source material was unstimulated CD4+ T cells sorted from spleen or lymph node cells, sampled before intestinal transplant. The CDR3 nucleotides are TGTGCCAGCAGCCAAGAGAGCCAAGAAGAGACCCAGTACTTC. Translation gives CASSQESQEETQYF.